Sequencing of this TCR beta chain was carried out in a study of identifying expanded T cells in peripheral blood. No infections or other immune events were documented during collection. Looked up from germline, CDR1 is MNHEY and CDR2 is SMNVEV (reference sequence). Trimming took off 3 bases at V and 0 bases at J, with 8 bases between the two ends. This CDR3 contains 14 residues. Clones were read by immunoSEQ multiplex PCR, and TCRdb kept only the in-frame ones, dropping some. Of fewer than 55,000 clones in the sample, 70% to 85% are singletons; the top ten hold 14%. The chain recombines TRBV27 with TRBJ1-2; D remains unclear. The sample consisted of blood. The receptor was isolated from a person aged 18 to 75 in good health. CDR3 DNA sequence: TGTGCCAGCAGTTTTGGCAGAGCTAACTATGGCTACACCTTC. Its protein is CASSFGRANYGYTF.